The 25 T cell receptor beta chains reported below all come from one sample, sequenced in a study of beta chain features in type 1 diabetes. Expressed TCRB transcripts were sequenced because the isolated RNA had all been reverse transcribed beforehand. TCRdb's copy holds only in-frame clones and misses some; the assay was immunoSEQ multiplex PCR. Among 200,000 to 300,000 clones listed, roughly 15% were seen once. The source material was naive CD4+ T cells from blood. These receptors were collected from a woman aged 40-49 years in good health.

The CDR3 reads CSVLQGSSTDTQYF. For the CDR3, the DNA is TGCAGCGTGCTACAGGGCTCTAGCACAGATACGCAGTATTTT. This rearrangement joins TRBV29-1 to TRBJ2-3, with D tentatively TRBD1 (6 bases). V was cut by 6 bases and J by 0 bases, with 13 bases left in between. Germline assignment: CDR1 SQVTM and CDR2 ANQGSEA. The CDR3 covers 14 residues.

The chain employs TRBV6-6 and TRBJ1-2; tentative D call: TRBD1 (5 bases). Trimming pared 7 bases from V and 2 bases from J, leaving 17 bases between. The germline V gene has CDR1 MNHNY and CDR2 SVGAGI (reference sequence). This CDR3 is built from 15 residues. CDR3 nucleotides: TGTGCCAGCAACCCCGGGGGGGGTAGGAACTATGGCTACACCTTC. It specifies CASNPGGGRNYGYTF.

This clone was seen only a few times. The gene calls are TRBV6-6 and TRBJ2-5; no clear D gene. The CDR3 extends over 14 amino acids. Trimming took 0 bases from V and 4 from J, leaving 9 bases between them. The germline gives CDR1 MNHNY, CDR2 SVGAGI (reference sequence). The CDR3: CASSYSAGRETQYF. CDR3 nucleotides: TGTGCCAGCAGTTACTCGGCAGGTCGAGAGACCCAGTACTTC.

The chain carries TRBV5-1 and TRBJ1-1; 8 bases align to TRBD1. CDR1 and CDR2 from the germline V gene are SGHRS and YFSETQ. Trimming took 4 bases from V and 4 from J; bases not matched to a gene: 6. The length of the CDR3 is 14 residues. CDR3 in amino acids: CASSAAGQVTEAFF. CDR3 nucleotide sequence: TGCGCCAGCAGCGCCGCGGGACAGGTCACTGAAGCTTTCTTT.

This clone was counted between two and nine times. The rearrangement links TRBV7-9 to TRBJ2-3; TRBD2 agrees at 7 bases. Trimming at V came to 8 bases and at J to 4 bases, leaving 6 bases not matched to a gene. Germline V gives CDR1 SEHNR, CDR2 FQNEAQ (reference sequence). This CDR3 spans 13 amino acids. The CDR3, as DNA: TGTGCCAGCCGTGCGGCGGGAGCAGATACGCAGTATTTT. As protein: CASRAAGADTQYF.

The chain joins TRBV5-5 to TRBJ1-6, with no clear D. V was clipped by 4 bases and J by 14 bases, with 10 bases between them. Germline V CDR1 and CDR2: SGHKS, YYEKEE (reference sequence). The CDR3 runs 11 residues. The CDR3 sequence is CASSGGLALHF. CDR3 nucleotides: TGTGCCAGCAGCGGCGGACTAGCCCTCCACTTT.

A note on this clone: Other DNA variants within this sample encode the same CDR3. CDR3 sequence (DNA): TGCGCCAGCAGCTTGGTACAGGGAAACACCGGGGAGCTGTTTTTT. Amino acid sequence: CASSLVQGNTGELFF. V and J are TRBV5-1 and TRBJ2-2, with D possibly matching TRBD1 (6 bases). Germline V gene data show CDR1 as SGHRS and CDR2 as YFSETQ. Trimming shortened V by 0 bases and J by 2 bases, and 8 bases separated the two germline ends. This CDR3 is built from 15 residues.

The rearrangement uses TRBV29-1 and TRBJ1-1; 7 nucleotides agree with TRBD1. Per germline, CDR1 SQVTM and CDR2 ANQGSEA. This CDR3 has 13 amino acids. The ends lost 2 bases at V and 7 bases at J; junction bases unmatched: 7. The CDR3 DNA reads TGCAGCGTTGAAAAAGGGGGCCTCAGTGAAGCTTTCTTT. As protein: CSVEKGGLSEAFF.

This chain uses TRBV10-2 with TRBJ2-3, with 12 bases identical to TRBD2. The length of the CDR3 is 17 residues. The V and J ends lost 6 bases and 0 bases, in that order; junction bases with no gene match: 7. From germline, CDR1 is WSHSY and CDR2 SAAADI. CDR3 in amino acids: CASRGLAGLGSTDTQYF. The CDR3 bases are TGCGCCAGCAGGGGACTAGCGGGTTTGGGTAGCACAGATACGCAGTATTTT.

The chain employs TRBV25-1 and TRBJ2-1; D is possibly TRBD2 (6 bases). Deletions cut 6 bases from V and 4 bases from J, with 13 bases between. CDR1 and CDR2 (germline): MGHDK, SYGVNS. The CDR3 is 14 residues long. The DNA for the CDR3 is TGTGCCAGCAGCCGGAGGGGAGTTTACAATGAGCAGTTCTTC. This gives the protein CASSRRGVYNEQFF.

This clone came up a few times. This chain links TRBV6-1 with TRBJ1-4, with TRBD1 matching over 8 bases. The junction had 10 bases not matched to a gene; V was cut back by 10 bases and J by 6 bases. From germline, CDR1 is MNHNS and CDR2 SASEGT. The CDR3 covers 14 residues. CDR3 protein: CATLEGQGYEKLFF. CDR3 bases: TGTGCCACCCTCGAAGGACAGGGTTATGAAAAACTGTTTTTT.

The rearrangement joins TRBV29-1 to TRBJ1-2; 9 bases map to TRBD1. The junction had 6 bases not matched to a gene; V was cut back by 4 bases and J by 3 bases. Germline V gene data show CDR1 as SQVTM and CDR2 as ANQGSEA. The CDR3 has 14 residues. CDR3 nucleotides: TGCAGCGTTGCCGTGGACAGGGGTTACTATGGCTACACCTTC. This sequence encodes CSVAVDRGYYGYTF.

This chain connects TRBV5-1 to TRBJ2-2; D gene unclear. The length of the CDR3 is 14 residues. Between the trimmed V and J ends, which lost 0 bases and 4 bases, there was a span of 7 bases. Germline-derived CDR1 and CDR2 are SGHRS and YFSETQ. DNA for the CDR3: TGCGCCAGCAGCTTGGGGCAGGCCACCGGGGAGCTGTTTTTT. This codes for CASSLGQATGELFF. The full variable domain, its missing parts supplied by reference TRBV5-1 and TRBJ2-2, is KAGVTQTPRYLIKTRGQQVTLSCSPISGHRSVSWYQQTPGQGLQFLFEYFSETQRNKGNFPGRFSGRQFSNSRSEMNVSTLELGDSALYLCASSLGQATGELFFGEGSRLTVL.

The genes are TRBV6-6 and TRBJ2-4, with D possibly TRBD1 on 5 matching bases. Germline V gene lookup returns CDR1 MNHNY and CDR2 SVGAGI (reference sequence). This CDR3 is built from 15 residues. Trimming removed 7 bases at V and 0 bases at J, with 13 bases between. CDR3 DNA sequence: TGTGCCAGCATCCAAATGGGGCTAGCCAAAAACATTCAGTACTTC. This gives the protein CASIQMGLAKNIQYF.

This clone occurred a few times. The chain recombines TRBV11-2 with TRBJ2-3; the D gene is possibly TRBD2 (7 bases). The CDR3 runs 16 residues. The V and J ends lost 8 bases and 6 bases respectively, with 24 bases between them. Looked up from germline, CDR1 is SGHAT and CDR2 is FQNNGV. Written as DNA, the CDR3 is TGTGCCAGCGCCGGGGGTAGGGGGGGGGCAGGGGATACGCAGTATTTT. Its protein product is CASAGGRGGAGDTQYF. The full variable domain, its missing parts supplied by reference TRBV11-2 and TRBJ2-3, is EAGVAQSPRYKIIEKRQSVAFWCNPISGHATLYWYQQILGQGPKLLIQFQNNGVVDDSQLPKDRFSAERLKGVDSTLKIQPAKLEDSAVYLCASAGGRGGAGDTQYFGPGTRLTVL.

This clone was detected only a few times. The V and J genes are TRBV9 and TRBJ1-1; TRBD1 aligns across 8 bases. V trimming: 4 bases; J trimming: 5 bases; junction bases outside the gene matches: 10. CDR3 length equals 15 residues. Germline V gene data show CDR1 as SGDLS and CDR2 as YYNGEE. The CDR3 region is CASSPRQGRGTEAFF. The DNA for the CDR3 is TGTGCCAGCAGCCCCCGACAGGGGAGAGGGACTGAAGCTTTCTTT.

This chain connects TRBV9 to TRBJ2-5, with 13 bases identical to TRBD2. The germline V gene encodes CDR1 SGDLS and CDR2 YYNGEE. This CDR3 is built from 17 residues. V shed 0 bases, J shed 9 bases, and the junction held 11 bases outside the gene matches. In DNA form, the CDR3 reads TGTGCCAGCAGCGTAGGAGGGACTAGCGGGGCAATAACGGCCCAGTACTTC. Translation: CASSVGGTSGAITAQYF.

The rearrangement uses TRBV7-2 and TRBJ2-7; TRBD2 matches at 15 bases. J gave up 2 bases and V 5 bases, and 1 base lay outside the gene matches. This CDR3 region has 15 residues. Germline V gene data show CDR1 as SGHTA and CDR2 as FQGNSA. CDR3 coding DNA: TGTGCCAGCAGCCGGACTAGCGGGGGGGCCTACGAGCAGTACTTC. It yields the protein CASSRTSGGAYEQYF.

The V gene is TRBV19, the J gene TRBJ1-6; TRBD1 matches at 9 bases. Germline CDR1 is LNHDA and CDR2 is SQIVND (reference sequence). The V gene end was trimmed by 6 bases and the J gene end by 7 bases; junction bases not matched to a gene: 7. This CDR3 is 15 amino acids long. The CDR3 here is CASRRTGVKNSPLHF. The CDR3 DNA is TGTGCCAGTAGGCGGACAGGGGTTAAAAATTCACCCCTCCACTTT.

The J gene is TRBJ1-1, the V gene TRBV10-1; maybe TRBD1 (5 bases). CDR1 is WNHNN and CDR2 is SYGVQD in the germline V gene (reference sequence). The V end lost 0 bases, the J end lost 1 base, and 9 bases lay between the germline ends. The CDR3 extends over 15 amino acids. The CDR3 region has the DNA TGCGCCAGCAGTGAGTCCGGGACTCCGAACACTGAAGCTTTCTTT. This gives the protein CASSESGTPNTEAFF.

The CDR3 nucleotides are TGTGCCAGCAGTCCTGAGTACAGGGGAAACACCGGGGAGCTGTTTTTT. This translates into CASSPEYRGNTGELFF. The rearrangement uses TRBV5-6 and TRBJ2-2; the match to TRBD1 covers 7 bases. Losses at the gene ends were 5 bases for V and 2 bases for J; bases not matched to a gene: 9. The CDR3 has 16 residues. Germline CDR1 and CDR2: SGHDT and YYEEEE.

This clone was counted only a few times. V usage is TRBV5-1 and J usage is TRBJ2-3, with 7 bases lining up with TRBD1. Germline values: CDR1 SGHRS, CDR2 YFSETQ. The CDR3 sequence is 15 residues long. J lost 5 bases, V lost 4 bases, and 10 bases had no gene match. CDR3 nucleotide sequence: TGCGCCAGCAGCCAAATAGTGAACAGGGGAGATACGCAGTATTTT. Amino acids: CASSQIVNRGDTQYF.

The chain links TRBV7-2 to TRBJ2-7, with TRBD1 matching 12 bases. The junction had 10 bases not matched to a gene; V was cut back by 5 bases and J by 5 bases. CDR1 is SGHTA, CDR2 FQGNSA, per germline. CDR3 length: 16 residues. CDR3 nucleotide sequence: TGTGCCAGCAGCCGAAATGCCGGGACAGGGGGCAACGAGCAGTACTTC. Translated: CASSRNAGTGGNEQYF.

The chain recombines TRBV2 with TRBJ1-2; 12 positions agree with TRBD1. CDR1 and CDR2 (germline): SNHLY, FYNNEI. After removal of 5 bases from V and 6 bases from J, the junction contained 10 bases not matched to a gene. This CDR3 comprises 16 residues. Here the CDR3 reads CASSYSRDRGRDGYTF. The CDR3 region has the DNA TGTGCCAGCAGTTATAGCCGGGACAGGGGGCGGGATGGCTACACCTTC.

This clone was recorded a few times. The sample has other DNA sequences that encode this CDR3 too. The chain combines TRBV5-1 with TRBJ2-5, with TRBD1 matching 7 bases. The CDR3 is 13 amino acids. Germline assignment: CDR1 SGHRS and CDR2 YFSETQ. V gave up 0 bases and J gave up 5 bases; unmatched junction bases: 1. As DNA, the CDR3 is TGCGCCAGCAGCTTGGCGACAGGGGAGACCCAGTACTTC. Protein: CASSLATGETQYF.